These 23 T cell receptor beta chains were sequenced from one sample in a study of cytomegalovirus exposure and HLA in healthy donors. Amplification used 60 Vbeta primers and 13 Jbeta primers. Data came from immunoSEQ multiplex PCR; TCRdb stores just in-frame clones and leaves some out. The table lists about 130,000 clones, about 80% of them singletons. Sequences were obtained from PBMCs. These receptors were taken from a human donor in good health.

The rearrangement joins TRBV7-2 to TRBJ2-3; 12 bases are a match to TRBD2. V was pared by 5 bases and J by 5 bases, with 11 bases of the junction left unmatched. The CDR3 has 17 amino acids. The germline CDR1 and CDR2 sequences are SGHTA and FQGNSA. The CDR3 sequence is CASSPRTSGAPGDTQYF. CDR3 nucleotide sequence: TGTGCCAGCAGCCCTAGGACTAGCGGGGCACCGGGAGATACGCAGTATTTT. Variable domain in full (rest from reference TRBV7-2 and TRBJ2-3): GAGVSQSPSNKVTEKGKDVELRCDPISGHTALYWYRQSLGQGLEFLIYFQGNSAPDKSGLPSDRFSAERTGGSVSTLTIQRTQQEDSAVYLCASSPRTSGAPGDTQYFGPGTRLTVL.

This clone was recorded a few times. This sequence joins TRBV6-6 and TRBJ1-5, with 11 bases fitting TRBD1. The length of the CDR3 is 14 residues. After removal of 5 bases from V and 7 bases from J, the junction contained 4 bases not matched to a gene. Germline-derived CDR1 and CDR2 are MNHNY and SVGAGI (reference sequence). The CDR3, as DNA: TGTGCCAGCAGTACGGGACAGGGGGTGCAGCCCCAGCATTTT. Its translation: CASSTGQGVQPQHF.

J is TRBJ2-7 and V is TRBV7-3, with TRBD2 matching 10 bases. The ends lost 3 bases at V and 2 bases at J; junction bases unmatched: 4. CDR1 and CDR2 from the germline V gene are SGHTA and FQGTGA. The CDR3 spans 15 residues. CDR3 DNA sequence: TGTGCCAGCAGCTTTCTAGCGGGGGCACCCTACGAGCAGTACTTC. Its protein is CASSFLAGAPYEQYF.

This chain connects TRBV5-1 to TRBJ2-1; tentatively, D is TRBD2 (6 bases). The CDR3 totals 13 residues. V was trimmed by 7 bases and J by 5 bases, leaving 13 bases between them. Germline CDR1 and CDR2: SGHRS and YFSETQ. This CDR3 is CASEAGGNNEQFF. CDR3 nucleotides: TGCGCCAGCGAAGCTGGGGGGAACAATGAGCAGTTCTTC.

The chain links TRBV28 to TRBJ1-5, with TRBD1 as a possible D gene (5 bases). Germline values: CDR1 MDHEN, CDR2 SYDVKM. The V and J ends lost 7 bases and 3 bases respectively, with 16 bases between them. This CDR3 spans 15 amino acids. CDR3 sequence reads: CASTPGGEPNQPQHF. The CDR3 nucleotides read TGTGCCAGCACTCCCGGGGGGGAACCCAATCAGCCCCAGCATTTT. Using reference TRBV28 and TRBJ1-5 for the parts outside the CDR3, the full variable domain is DVKVTQSSRYLVKRTGEKVFLECVQDMDHENMFWYRQDPGLGLRLIYFSYDVKMKEKGDIPEGYSVSREKKERFSLILESASTNQTSMYLCASTPGGEPNQPQHFGDGTRLSIL.

In nucleotides, the CDR3 is TGCGCCAGCAGCCAGGCGACTAGCGGGGGTCTTGTGACCCAGTACTTC. Its protein product is CASSQATSGGLVTQYF. The J gene is TRBJ2-5, the V gene TRBV4-1; 12 bases map to TRBD2. Trimming at V came to 3 bases and at J to 7 bases, leaving 9 bases not matched to a gene. The germline gives CDR1 MGHRA, CDR2 YSYEKL. The length of the CDR3 is 16 residues.

This clone was detected only once. The rearrangement joins TRBV18 to TRBJ1-2; TRBD1 matches 9 bases. The germline V gene has CDR1 KGHSH and CDR2 LQKENI. Trimming took 6 bases from V and 6 from J; bases not matched to a gene: 14. CDR3 length: 16 residues. For the CDR3, the DNA is TGTGCCAGCTCCCCGAGGACAGGGGAAAGCAATAATGGCTACACCTTC. Protein product: CASSPRTGESNNGYTF.

J is TRBJ1-2 and V is TRBV6-5; the D gene is possibly TRBD1 (6 bases). The CDR3 contains 15 residues. The V end was cut by 6 bases, the J end by 4 bases, with 18 bases between. Germline CDR1 is MNHEY and CDR2 is SVGAGI. The CDR3 loop reads CASRSPGGDFYGYTF. The CDR3 DNA follows: TGTGCCAGCAGGTCCCCGGGGGGCGATTTCTATGGCTACACCTTC.

CDR3 nucleotides: TGCGCCAGCAGCCCCAAGTTACACGGGGAGCTGTTTTTT. Translation gives CASSPKLHGELFF. V is TRBV4-3 and J is TRBJ2-2; D remains ambiguous. Germline V lookup: CDR1 LGHNA, CDR2 YSLEER. Trimming shortened V by 4 bases and J by 7 bases, and 10 bases separated the two germline ends. The CDR3 loop spans 13 amino acids.

The rearrangement joins TRBV6-6 to TRBJ2-1; maybe TRBD2 (5 bases). From germline, CDR1 is MNHNY and CDR2 SVGAGI (reference sequence). This CDR3 spans 16 amino acids. V lost 0 bases and J 4 bases, leaving 13 bases between the germline ends. CDR3 residues: CASSYSTGFTYNEQFF. CDR3 nucleotides: TGTGCCAGCAGTTACTCGACGGGGTTTACGTACAATGAGCAGTTCTTC.

This clone was seen only a few times. The chain combines TRBV6-1 with TRBJ1-5, with 8 bases aligning to TRBD1. The ends lost 6 bases at V and 8 bases at J; junction bases unmatched: 12. Germline-derived CDR1 and CDR2 are MNHNS and SASEGT. CDR3 length: 15 residues. As DNA, the CDR3 is TGTGCCAGCAGGACCCTGGACAGGGTGTGGGAGCCCCAGCATTTT. Translating gives CASRTLDRVWEPQHF.

The chain carries TRBV6-5 and TRBJ2-1; 7 bases agree with TRBD1. The germline V gene has CDR1 MNHEY and CDR2 SVGAGI. Losses at the gene ends were 6 bases for V and 4 bases for J; bases not matched to a gene: 9. CDR3 size: 15 residues. The CDR3 here is CASRKDRWGYNEQFF. DNA for the CDR3: TGTGCCAGCAGGAAGGACAGGTGGGGATACAATGAGCAGTTCTTC.

The chain is built from TRBV6-1 and TRBJ2-7; 8 positions match TRBD1. CDR3 length: 16 amino acids. J gave up 5 bases and V 2 bases, and 11 bases lay outside the gene matches. Per the germline V gene, CDR1 is MNHNS and CDR2 is SASEGT. The CDR3 DNA reads as TGTGCCAGCAGTGAAAGTGGATGGACAGGGAGGAACGAGCAGTACTTC. It translates to CASSESGWTGRNEQYF.

The chain employs TRBV7-9 and TRBJ1-2; maybe TRBD1 (5 bases). The CDR3 runs 15 residues. V was clipped by 1 base and J by 4 bases, with 13 bases between them. The V gene's germline CDR1 is SEHNR and CDR2 FQNEAQ (reference sequence). CDR3 region: CASSLGSQGRYGYTF. The CDR3 coding sequence is TGTGCCAGCAGCTTAGGAAGTCAGGGCCGCTATGGCTACACCTTC.

About this clone: An end of the junction does not agree with germline; a read error may underlie this. V is TRBV7-9 and J is TRBJ2-7; D ambiguous. This CDR3 spans 12 amino acids. Germline CDR1 and CDR2: SEHNR and FQNEAQ (reference sequence). The CDR3 reads CSSSLRRNEQYF. The CDR3 nucleotides read TGTTCCAGCAGCTTACGGCGGAACGAGCAGTACTTC.

The table lists this clone with a count of one. This chain uses TRBV7-3 with TRBJ2-5; maybe TRBD2 (7 bases). CDR3 length equals 15 residues. Germline lookup yields CDR1 SGHTA and CDR2 FQGTGA. V was trimmed by 2 bases and J by 5 bases, leaving 15 bases between them. DNA of the CDR3: TGTGCCAGCAGCTTACTCGGCGGGGGCTCGGAGACCCAGTACTTC. Its protein product is CASSLLGGGSETQYF.

The chain carries TRBV19 and TRBJ1-6, with D perhaps TRBD1 (6 bases). V lost 5 bases and J 7 bases, leaving 15 bases between the germline ends. The CDR3 is 15 amino acids. Germline lookup yields CDR1 LNHDA and CDR2 SQIVND (reference sequence). Here the CDR3 DNA reads TGTGCCAGTAGTTTCTCGATTAGGGGGAATTCACCCCTCCACTTT. It translates to CASSFSIRGNSPLHF. The entire variable domain, with the rest obtained from reference TRBV19 and TRBJ1-6, is as follows: DGGITQSPKYLFRKEGQNVTLSCEQNLNHDAMYWYRQDPGQGLRLIYYSQIVNDFQKGDIAEGYSVSREKKESFPLTVTSAQKNPTAFYLCASSFSIRGNSPLHFGNGTRLTVT.

CDR3 coding DNA: TGCGCCAGCAGCTTGGCCGGCGGGGGCTTTGGAAACACCATATATTTT. Protein product: CASSLAGGGFGNTIYF. This rearrangement joins TRBV5-1 to TRBJ1-3, with TRBD1 as a possible D gene (6 bases). The germline V gene has CDR1 SGHRS and CDR2 YFSETQ. V gave up 0 bases and J gave up 3 bases, with 13 bases separating them. CDR3 length equals 16 residues.

The V gene is TRBV19, the J gene TRBJ2-7; 8 nucleotides match TRBD1. CDR1 is LNHDA, CDR2 SQIVND, per germline (reference sequence). The CDR3 runs to 15 residues. The junction had 9 bases not matched to a gene; V was cut back by 5 bases and J by 3 bases. The CDR3 nucleotides are TGTGCCAGTAGTGCCGGGACAGGCTCGTTCTACGAGCAGTACTTC. Translation: CASSAGTGSFYEQYF.

The gene calls are TRBV28 and TRBJ1-5, with 8 bases identical to TRBD1. The trim removed 6 bases at V and 6 bases at J, leaving 7 bases unmatched. Germline assignment: CDR1 MDHEN and CDR2 SYDVKM. There are 14 residues in the CDR3. CDR3 residues: CASRSPGGGQPQHF. For the CDR3, the DNA is TGTGCCAGCAGGTCCCCAGGGGGCGGTCAGCCCCAGCATTTT.

This clone was counted between two and nine times. CDR3 DNA: TGCGCCAGCAGTGAACAGGGGGCCAACGTCCTGACTTTC. Its translation is CASSEQGANVLTF. The genes are TRBV10-1 and TRBJ2-6; no clear D. Per germline, CDR1 WNHNN and CDR2 SYGVQD (reference sequence). The CDR3 runs to 13 residues. The V end lost 3 bases, the J end lost 4 bases, and 4 bases lay between the germline ends.

This clone was detected many times. CDR3 in DNA: TGTGCCAGCAGTGAAATGGGGGGAACTCAAGAGACCCAGTACTTC. Translating gives CASSEMGGTQETQYF. The rearrangement uses TRBV6-1 and TRBJ2-5; TRBD2 might be the D (6 bases). This CDR3 contains 15 residues. The germline V and J ends were trimmed by 2 bases and 2 bases, with 12 bases remaining between them. CDR1 and CDR2 from the germline V gene are MNHNS and SASEGT.

This sequence joins TRBV9 and TRBJ1-3; D possibly corresponds to TRBD1 (5 bases). The CDR3 is 16 residues long. The V gene lost 3 bases and the J gene lost 0 bases, with 13 bases spanning the gap. Germline V CDR1 and CDR2: SGDLS, YYNGEE. The CDR3 here is CASSAGGGNSGNTIYF. The CDR3 DNA is TGTGCCAGCAGCGCGGGGGGGGGAAACTCTGGAAACACCATATATTTT. Using reference TRBV9 and TRBJ1-3 for the parts outside the CDR3, the full variable domain is DSGVTQTPKHLITATGQRVTLRCSPRSGDLSVYWYQQSLDQGLQFLIQYYNGEERAKGNILERFSAQQFPDLHSELNLSSLELGDSALYFCASSAGGGNSGNTIYFGEGSWLTVV.